Listed here are 25 T cell receptor beta chains from one sample, sequenced in a study of CD8 T cells in ankylosing spondylitis. Study conclusions and caveats: Ankylosing spondylitis blood appeared to carry a characteristic TCR beta motif of roughly eight highly homologous variants.

TCRdb called the 5' RACE reads again in MiXCR, with one record for every CDR3 protein. The table records more than 300,000 distinct CDR3 sequences, 7.5% to 9% of them present only once. Which antigens these TCRs recognize remains unknown. Sequenced sample: blood, either unsorted or a sorted T cell fraction (not recorded which). The receptor set was obtained from a male donor with ankylosing spondylitis.

The rearrangement joins TRBV28 to TRBJ2-1; 8 nucleotides align to TRBD2. V gave up 5 bases and J gave up 6 bases; unmatched junction bases: 12. Germline-derived CDR1 and CDR2 are MDHEN and SYDVKM. The CDR3 sequence is 16 residues long. DNA for the CDR3: TGTGCCAGCAGTCGATACAGGGCCGGGAGGGCCAATGAGCAGTTCTTC. Amino acids: CASSRYRAGRANEQFF.

The rearrangement links TRBV6-2 or TRBV6-3 to TRBJ2-1, with D unresolved. The germline CDR1 and CDR2 sequences are MNHEY and SVGEGT. V was pared by 4 bases and J by 3 bases, with 10 bases between. This CDR3 comprises 14 residues. The CDR3 coding sequence is TGTGCCAGCAGTTTAGCCCTCCTCTACAATGAGCAGTTCTTC. Translation gives CASSLALLYNEQFF.

This clonotype was seen only a few times. A much larger clone is a single base away; this may be a read error. The chain recombines TRBV7-9 with TRBJ2-1; D gene unclear. Trimming stripped 1 base from V and 6 bases from J, with 7 bases between. The V gene's germline CDR1 is SEHNR and CDR2 FQNEAQ (reference sequence). The CDR3 is 13 amino acids. The CDR3 spells CASSLGDFNEQFF. The CDR3 coding sequence is TGTGCCAGCAGCTTAGGGGATTTCAATGAGCAGTTCTTC.

The rearrangement links TRBV10-3 to TRBJ2-7; the D call may be TRBD1 or TRBD2 (5 bases each). Germline V gives CDR1 ENHRY, CDR2 SYGVKD. The CDR3 totals 14 residues. The V end lost 3 bases, the J end lost 7 bases, and 16 bases lay between the germline ends. The chain's CDR3 is CAISDGTETTEQYF. DNA of the CDR3: TGTGCCATCAGTGATGGGACGGAGACTACGGAGCAGTACTTC.

This clonotype was seen a handful of times. The chain has TRBV5-1 and TRBJ2-2; maybe TRBD1 (5 bases). Germline CDR1 reads SGHRS; CDR2 reads YFSETQ. The CDR3 is made up of 14 amino acids. Trimming pared 0 bases from V and 4 bases from J, leaving 7 bases between. Here the CDR3 reads CASSLGQFTGELFF. The CDR3 nucleotides are TGCGCCAGCAGCTTGGGACAGTTCACCGGGGAGCTGTTTTTT.

This clonotype was counted many times. This chain connects TRBV7-8 to TRBJ2-1, with no clear D. This CDR3 spans 12 amino acids. Looked up from germline, CDR1 is SGHVS and CDR2 is FQNEAQ. Trimming stripped 3 bases from V and 8 bases from J, with 8 bases between. CDR3 nucleotides: TGTGCCAGCAGCTTGATCAGTGATGAGCAGTTCTTC. Protein product: CASSLISDEQFF.

This clonotype was seen a few times. This rearrangement joins TRBV3-1 to TRBJ1-4, with 7 positions matching TRBD1. The CDR3 is made up of 15 amino acids. Germline V CDR1 and CDR2: LGHDT, YNNKEL (reference sequence). J lost 5 bases, V lost 0 bases, and 3 bases had no gene match. CDR3 in DNA: TGTGCCAGCAGCCAAGAAGGGGGCATCAATGAAAAACTGTTTTTT. It translates to CASSQEGGINEKLFF.

This clonotype turned up a few times. V and J are TRBV27 and TRBJ2-2; 7 nucleotides agree with TRBD2. Losses at the gene ends were 2 bases for V and 0 bases for J; bases not matched to a gene: 0. The length of the CDR3 is 15 residues. CDR1 is MNHEY and CDR2 is SMNVEV in the germline V gene (reference sequence). CDR3 amino acids: CASSLSGTNTGELFF. The CDR3 coding sequence is TGTGCCAGCAGTTTAAGCGGGACGAACACCGGGGAGCTGTTTTTT.

This clonotype was picked up a small number of times. This chain connects TRBV29-1 to TRBJ2-3, with 9 bases that match TRBD1. Germline trimming cut 0 bases from V and 2 bases from J; bases unmatched to any gene: 6. Germline V gene sequence: CDR1 SQVTM, CDR2 ANQGSEA. The CDR3 covers 16 residues. As DNA, the CDR3 is TGCAGCGTTGAAGATATACAGGGGGCGGACACAGATACGCAGTATTTT. Protein: CSVEDIQGADTDTQYF.

J is TRBJ2-1 and V is TRBV6-5, with D possibly being TRBD2 (5 bases). Trimming removed 0 bases at V and 9 bases at J, with 24 bases between. Germline-derived CDR1 and CDR2 are MNHEY and SVGAGI. The CDR3 has 18 amino acids. CDR3: CASSYSEPHGGFRGEQFF. CDR3 nucleotide sequence: TGTGCCAGCAGTTACTCGGAACCCCATGGAGGTTTTCGTGGTGAGCAGTTCTTC.

There are a few counts of this clonotype. The gene calls are TRBV18 and TRBJ1-1; TRBD1 matches at 7 bases. The germline V gene encodes CDR1 KGHSH and CDR2 LQKENI. CDR3 length equals 13 residues. Germline trimming cut 7 bases from V and 2 bases from J; bases unmatched to any gene: 4. The CDR3 protein is CASLTGINTEAFF. The CDR3 DNA reads as TGTGCCAGCTTGACAGGGATCAACACTGAAGCTTTCTTT.

This sequence joins TRBV27 and TRBJ1-2; D gene unclear. Trimming pared 9 bases from V and 8 bases from J, leaving 19 bases between. The CDR3 sequence is 13 residues long. CDR1 MNHEY and CDR2 SMNVEV come from the germline V gene (reference sequence). CDR3 DNA: TGTGCCAGAGCGCAGGATGGGGTTCGGGGCTACACCTTC. This sequence encodes CARAQDGVRGYTF.

The table lists this clonotype with a few counts. The rearrangement uses TRBV12-3 or TRBV12-4 and TRBJ2-1; 9 bases are shared with TRBD2. With V trimmed by 2 bases and J by 8 bases, 7 bases remained unmatched. The CDR3 extends over 15 amino acids. CDR3 sequence: CASSLNRGRGDEQFF. CDR3 nucleotide sequence: TGTGCCAGCAGTTTAAATCGCGGGAGGGGCGATGAGCAGTTCTTC.

At least ten counts were recorded for this clonotype. The chain employs TRBV27 and TRBJ1-5; maybe TRBD1 (6 bases). Trimming took off 6 bases at V and 10 bases at J, with 13 bases between the two ends. Looked up from germline, CDR1 is MNHEY and CDR2 is SMNVEV (reference sequence). CDR3 length: 12 amino acids. The CDR3 loop reads CASSLRGKPQHF. The CDR3 DNA reads as TGTGCCAGCAGCCTTAGGGGGAAACCCCAGCATTTT.

This clonotype has just a few counts. V usage is TRBV3-1 and J usage is TRBJ2-1, with unresolved D. The CDR3 sequence is 14 residues long. Germline assignment: CDR1 LGHDT and CDR2 YNNKEL (reference sequence). V lost 1 base, J lost 4 bases, and 8 bases lay in between. CDR3 nucleotides: TGTGCCAGCAGCCAAGGGGTCGTTTACAATGAGCAGTTCTTC. It specifies CASSQGVVYNEQFF.

V usage is TRBV7-2 and J usage is TRBJ2-1, with D maybe TRBD2 (6 bases). This CDR3 is built from 15 residues. V was clipped by 1 base and J by 5 bases, with 12 bases between them. Germline assignment: CDR1 SGHTA and CDR2 FQGNSA. CDR3 sequence: CASSLVGLENNEQFF. The CDR3 DNA sequence: TGTGCCAGCAGCTTAGTGGGACTGGAAAACAATGAGCAGTTCTTC. The full variable domain, in which reference TRBV7-2 and TRBJ2-1 provide the parts outside the CDR3, is GAGVSQSPSNKVTEKGKDVELRCDPISGHTALYWYRQSLGQGLEFLIYFQGNSAPDKSGLPSDRFSAERTGGSVSTLTIQRTQQEDSAVYLCASSLVGLENNEQFFGPGTRLTVL.

There are a few counts of this clonotype. The chain combines TRBV20-1 with TRBJ2-3; a possible D gene is TRBD2 (5 bases). Germline V lookup: CDR1 DFQATT, CDR2 SNEGSKA (reference sequence). V was cut by 3 bases and J by 2 bases, with 15 bases left in between. The CDR3 is 15 amino acids. In nucleotides, the CDR3 is TGCAGTGCTAGTCTCGAGGGAACAGACACAGATACGCAGTATTTT. Amino acids: CSASLEGTDTDTQYF.

This clonotype was found a few times. This chain joins TRBV24-1 and TRBJ2-1; 11 positions match TRBD2. The V gene end was trimmed by 3 bases and the J gene end by 2 bases; junction bases not matched to a gene: 2. The CDR3 totals 16 residues. The germline V gene encodes CDR1 KGHDR and CDR2 SFDVKD. For the CDR3, the DNA is TGTGCCACCAGTGATATAGCGGGAGGGCCCTACAATGAGCAGTTCTTC. Translation gives CATSDIAGGPYNEQFF.

V usage is TRBV7-6 and J usage is TRBJ2-2; tentatively, D is TRBD2 (5 bases). The CDR3 runs 16 residues. V was trimmed by 5 bases and J by 9 bases, leaving 22 bases between them. The germline V gene encodes CDR1 SGHVS and CDR2 FNYEAQ. This CDR3 reads CASSNRPLAGSWELFF. The CDR3 region has the DNA TGTGCCAGCAGCAACCGCCCGCTAGCCGGGTCGTGGGAGCTGTTTTTT.

This clonotype was seen a few times. V gene TRBV7-8 combines with J gene TRBJ2-7, with D unclear. The CDR3 totals 13 residues. Germline lookup yields CDR1 SGHVS and CDR2 FQNEAQ. Trimming removed 1 base at V and 7 bases at J, with 11 bases between. CDR3 DNA sequence: TGTGCCAGCAGCTTAGGACAAGGCACAGAGCAGTACTTC. Its protein product is CASSLGQGTEQYF.

In its sample, this clonotype was seen many times. The chain carries TRBV4-3 and TRBJ1-2, with 10 nucleotides matching TRBD1. Germline CDR1 reads LGHNA; CDR2 reads YSLEER. Germline trimming cut 0 bases from V and 4 bases from J; bases unmatched to any gene: 5. The CDR3 sequence is 16 residues long. This CDR3 reads CASSQDGRTGGYGYTF. CDR3 DNA: TGCGCCAGCAGCCAAGACGGAAGGACAGGGGGCTATGGCTACACCTTC.

This clonotype was seen a few times. The CDR3 DNA follows: TGTGCCAGCAGCGTAGTGATAGCGGGAGGGAACGAGCAGTACTTC. It encodes CASSVVIAGGNEQYF. The chain employs TRBV11-2 and TRBJ2-7; TRBD2 aligns across 11 bases. CDR1 SGHAT and CDR2 FQNNGV come from the germline V gene. The CDR3 is made up of 15 amino acids. Losses at the gene ends were 5 bases for V and 5 bases for J; bases not matched to a gene: 8.

The chain combines TRBV18 with TRBJ1-1; the D is unclear. V lost 6 bases and J 4 bases, leaving 15 bases between the germline ends. This CDR3 is 14 amino acids long. Germline CDR1 and CDR2: KGHSH and LQKENI. CDR3 region: CASSRVGSGTEAFF. DNA of the CDR3: TGTGCCAGCTCCCGGGTCGGTAGTGGCACTGAAGCTTTCTTT.

This clonotype was observed a few times. V and J are TRBV14 and TRBJ2-1; D may be TRBD2 (5 bases). V was shortened by 3 bases and J by 3 bases, with 18 bases between the two germline ends. Germline V gene sequence: CDR1 SGHDN, CDR2 FVKESK. The CDR3 runs to 17 residues. The CDR3 sequence: CASSQTLSGTFYNEQFF. The CDR3 coding sequence is TGTGCCAGCAGCCAGACCCTTTCGGGAACCTTCTACAATGAGCAGTTCTTC.

Only a few counts were recorded for this clonotype. The V gene is TRBV2, the J gene TRBJ2-1, with 8 positions matching TRBD1. Germline assignment: CDR1 SNHLY and CDR2 FYNNEI. CDR3 length: 12 residues. V was clipped by 6 bases and J by 10 bases; unmatched bases: 5. CDR3 sequence reads: CASRGQAHEQFF. CDR3 DNA sequence: TGTGCCAGCAGGGGACAGGCCCACGAGCAGTTCTTC.